These 5 T cell receptor beta chains originate from one sample sequenced in a study of control samples from healthy donors and cancer patients. Clones were read by immunoSEQ multiplex PCR, and TCRdb kept only the in-frame ones, dropping some. The table shows approximately 150,000 clones, with less than 95% occurring only once. The specimen was blood. These receptors all stem from a man younger than 35 in good health.

The chain carries TRBV6-5 and TRBJ1-1, with D maybe TRBD1 (5 bases). This CDR3 comprises 15 residues. Per the germline V gene, CDR1 is MNHEY and CDR2 is SVGAGI. Trimming took 0 bases from V and 0 from J, leaving 8 bases between them. CDR3 sequence: CASSYSGLLNTEAFF. The CDR3 DNA is TGTGCCAGCAGTTACTCGGGACTCCTGAACACTGAAGCTTTCTTT.

V gene TRBV4-3 combines with J gene TRBJ2-3; D tentatively reads TRBD1 or TRBD2 (6 bases each). The CDR3 is made up of 17 amino acids. Germline loops: CDR1 LGHNA, CDR2 YSLEER. V was pared by 3 bases and J by 1 base, with 17 bases between. CDR3 loop: CASSQEARGPGTDTQYF. CDR3 nucleotides: TGCGCCAGCAGCCAGGAGGCCCGGGGGCCAGGCACAGATACGCAGTATTTT.

The chain couples TRBV11-2 to TRBJ1-4, with TRBD1 identical over 10 bases. The CDR3 spans 18 residues. V shed 5 bases and J 0 bases; nucleotides not matched to a gene: 9. Germline V gene sequence: CDR1 SGHAT, CDR2 FQNNGV. The CDR3 DNA reads TGTGCCAGCAGCCGACTCAGGACAGGGGGAGCAACTAATGAAAAACTGTTTTTT. Its translation is CASSRLRTGGATNEKLFF.

The chain combines TRBV2 with TRBJ1-2; no firm D call. CDR1 is SNHLY and CDR2 is FYNNEI in the germline V gene. The CDR3 loop spans 12 amino acids. Trimming took 1 base from V and 5 from J, leaving 5 bases between them. The DNA of the CDR3 is TGTGCCAGCAGTGAAGGAGAGTATGGCTACACCTTC. Translated, it gives CASSEGEYGYTF.

The chain joins TRBV28 to TRBJ1-2; TRBD1 might be the D (6 bases). Germline CDR1 MDHEN, CDR2 SYDVKM. With 6 bases removed from V and 4 bases from J, the gap between germline ends came to 15 bases. CDR3 length: 14 amino acids. The CDR3 loop reads CASSVFRGSYGYTF. In DNA form, the CDR3 reads TGTGCCAGCAGCGTCTTCAGGGGAAGCTATGGCTACACCTTC.